The clone carrying this TCR beta chain was detected a few times. What it recognizes is unknown. The data originate from a study of beta chain features in type 1 diabetes. Sorting that relied on CD45RO/CCR7/CD25/CD127/CD95/CD27 yielded CD4+ naive, central memory, regulatory and stem cell-like memory cells. Study-level results: There was a moderate but significant shortening of TCRB CDR3s in all four CD4+ subsets of Type 1 diabetes patients. A definitive answer on HLA type influencing TCRB rearrangement was not reached here.

In germline, CDR1 is LGHNA, CDR2 YSLEER. The CDR3 totals 13 residues. V was pared by 0 bases and J by 11 bases, with 11 bases between. cDNA synthesis used the whole RNA isolate, giving expressed TCRB sequences. The protocol was immunoSEQ multiplex PCR, while the TCRdb copy is restricted to in-frame clones and leaves out a portion. The sample records 500,000 to 850,000 clones, over 12% being singletons. The chain joins TRBV4-3 to TRBJ2-1; D remains ambiguous. Source material: naive CD4+ T cells from blood. The receptor was derived from a man between 18 and 29 years old with type 1 diabetes. CDR3 nucleotide sequence: TGCGCCAGCAGCCAAGAGGACGGCCAAAAGCAGTTCTTC. Residues: CASSQEDGQKQFF.